Listed below are T cell receptor beta chains from one sample, sequenced in a study of CD8+ T cells in alopecia areata. Sequenced by immunoSEQ multiplex PCR; TCRdb stores in-frame clones only, minus some. The sample shows nearly 95,000 clones, 60% to 80% of them seen only once. The starting material was CD8+ T cells sorted from blood, obtained around week 46, from a patient treated with tofacitinib. The receptor source for this set is a human donor with alopecia areata. The CDR3 runs from the conserved cysteine through the conserved F or W. A D gene is named only where the DNA matches it firmly. Clone sizes are given selectively: once, few, many, or a class where the clone is expanded.

j_call,v_call,d_call,clone_size,cdr3_nt,cdr3_aa
TRBJ2-7,TRBV6-5,NA,NA,TGTGCCAGCAGCGGCAGGGTAGAGGGCGAGCAGTACTTC,CASSGRVEGEQYF
TRBJ2-2,TRBV4-3,NA,NA,TGCGCCAGCAGCCAAGATCCGGGACAATACACCGGGGAGCTGTTTTTT,CASSQDPGQYTGELFF
TRBJ2-3,TRBV9,NA,NA,TGTGCCAGCAGCGCTCTGGACGGGCATACGCAGTATTTT,CASSALDGHTQYF
TRBJ2-7,TRBV29-1,TRBD1,NA,TGCAGCGTTTCGGGACAGGGAAACTCCTACGAGCAGTACTTC,CSVSGQGNSYEQYF
TRBJ2-7,TRBV4-3,TRBD2,NA,TGCGCCAGCAGCCAAGGCGAAGCGGGGGGGATAAGGGAGCAGTACTTC,CASSQGEAGGIREQYF
TRBJ1-2,TRBV27,NA,NA,TGTGCCAGCAGTTCCGAATTGGGCGGCTACACCTTC,CASSSELGGYTF
TRBJ1-1,TRBV27,NA,NA,TGTGCCAGCAGTCGGACAGTTGGTGAAGCTTTCTTT,CASSRTVGEAFF
TRBJ2-2,TRBV15,NA,NA,TGTGCCACCAGCCGGATGGGGACGCTGGGGTCCACCGGGGAGCTGTTTTTT,CATSRMGTLGSTGELFF
TRBJ2-3,TRBV9,NA,NA,TGTGCCAGCAGCGTCGGAAGGGCTTCTAGCACAGATACGCAGTATTTT,CASSVGRASSTDTQYF
TRBJ1-2,TRBV4-3,NA,NA,TGCGCCAGCAGCCCGAATTTGGGAGGGACGCCTAACTATGGCTACACCTTC,CASSPNLGGTPNYGYTF
TRBJ2-1,TRBV29-1,TRBD1,NA,TGCAGCGTCAATGCCCCAGGGGGCAATGAGCAGTTCTTC,CSVNAPGGNEQFF
TRBJ2-7,TRBV10-2,NA,NA,TGCGCCAGCAAGGCCGGTAGCTCCTACGAGCAGTACTTC,CASKAGSSYEQYF
TRBJ1-1,TRBV27,TRBD1,NA,TGTGCCAGCAGTTTGTCAGGGGGCTTGCTGAACACTGAAGCTTTCTTT,CASSLSGGLLNTEAFF
TRBJ1-6,TRBV6-6,NA,NA,TGTGCCAGCAGTTCTCCCGTGACGGATTCACCCCTCCACTTT,CASSSPVTDSPLHF
TRBJ1-1,TRBV9,TRBD1,once,TGTGCCAGCAGCGTAGTGTCGGGACAGGAAGCTTTCTTT,CASSVVSGQEAFF
TRBJ1-1,TRBV29-1,TRBD1,NA,TGCAGCGTTAAATTTAGGACAGGGATGAACACTGAAGCTTTCTTT,CSVKFRTGMNTEAFF
TRBJ2-3,TRBV11-2,NA,NA,TGTGCCAGCAGCTTAGATACGCAGTATTTT,CASSLDTQYF
TRBJ2-7,TRBV7-9,NA,NA,TGTGCCAGCAGCTTGAGCTACGAGCAGTACTTC,CASSLSYEQYF
TRBJ2-7,TRBV6-1,NA,NA,TGTGCCAGCAACCTCCCTCCTTCGGGCCTCTACGAGCAGTACTTC,CASNLPPSGLYEQYF
TRBJ1-5,TRBV19,NA,once,TGTGCCAGTAGTTTGGACGGCGATAGCAATCAGCCCCAGCATTTT,CASSLDGDSNQPQHF
TRBJ2-2,TRBV11-2,NA,NA,TGTGCCAGCAGCTCCCTTACCGAGAACACCGGGGAGCTGTTTTTT,CASSSLTENTGELFF
TRBJ2-7,TRBV4-3,NA,NA,TGCGCCAGCAGCCAAGGTCTGGGGGCCCGCTACGAGCAGTACTTC,CASSQGLGARYEQYF
TRBJ2-1,TRBV7-2,TRBD1,NA,TGTGCCAGCAGCTTGGACAGGGGCCTATACAATGAGCAGTTCTTC,CASSLDRGLYNEQFF
TRBJ1-2,TRBV7-9,TRBD1,NA,TGTGCCAGCAGCTCCTCCCCGGGGGACAGGTTGAACTATGGCTACACCTTC,CASSSSPGDRLNYGYTF
TRBJ1-2,TRBV9,NA,NA,TGTGCCAGCAGCGTAGAGGGCGGACCAGGGTACGGCTACACCTTC,CASSVEGGPGYGYTF
TRBJ2-1,TRBV5-1,TRBD1,NA,TGCGCCAGCAGCTTTGACAGGGGAGATGAGCAGTTCTTC,CASSFDRGDEQFF
TRBJ1-5,TRBV6-4,NA,NA,TGTGCCAGCAGTGACCAACAAAGGGCCAGGGAAAATCAGCCCCAGCATTTT,CASSDQQRARENQPQHF
TRBJ2-3,TRBV23-1,NA,NA,TGCGCCAGCAGTCGGGAGAGCACAGATACGCAGTATTTT,CASSRESTDTQYF